There are many counts of the clone carrying this T cell receptor (beta chain). This sample stems from a study of early T cells in non-severe SARS-CoV-2 infection. Looked up from germline, CDR1 is DFQATT and CDR2 is SNEGSKA (reference sequence). V lost 6 bases and J lost 4; bases outside the gene matches: 9. The CDR3 has 14 residues. TCRdb reprocessed the 5' RACE reads with MiXCR, giving one entry per CDR3 protein. This table has roughly 46,000 distinct CDR3 sequences, roughly 5.7% appearing once. The chain employs TRBV20-1 and TRBJ2-3, with TRBD2 matching over 8 bases. Here the sequenced sample was whole blood, taken at baseline. The receptor's source is an adult who was a healthcare worker with PCR-confirmed SARS-CoV-2 infection or an uninfected control (not recorded which). This CDR3 is CSATPLAGSDTQYF. CDR3 sequence (DNA): TGCAGTGCCACCCCCCTAGCGGGTTCAGATACGCAGTATTTT.